The rows below give T cell receptor beta chains drawn from one sample of a study of cytomegalovirus exposure and HLA in healthy donors. Sequencing was performed with immunoSEQ multiplex PCR; in TCRdb, only in-frame clones are kept and a portion is missing. The sample lists 250,000 to 350,000 clones; over 75% were seen once. The source material was PBMCs. The receptors stem from a man aged 30-40 years in good health and CMV-seronegative. The CDR3 runs from the conserved cysteine through the conserved F or W. A D gene is named only where the DNA matches it firmly. Only some rows state a clone size, as once, few, many or a class for expanded clones.

j_gene	v_gene	d_gene	abundance	CDR3aa	CDR3nt
TRBJ2-5	TRBV9	TRBD1	.	CASSATGTATQYF	TGTGCCAGCAGCGCAACCGGGACAGCGACCCAGTACTTC
TRBJ1-4	TRBV4-3	TRBD1	.	CASSQGRGRAEKLFF	TGCGCCAGCAGCCAAGGTAGGGGGCGAGCTGAAAAACTGTTTTTT
TRBJ1-1	TRBV2	.	.	CASRGGEAFF	TGTGCCAGCAGGGGCGGGGAAGCTTTCTTT
TRBJ1-2	TRBV7-2	.	once	CASSTSRGGGYGYTF	TGTGCCAGCAGCACCAGCAGGGGAGGGGGTTATGGCTACACCTTC
TRBJ1-4	TRBV7-8	.	once	CASSLEVRGLSEKLFF	TGTGCCAGCAGCTTAGAAGTTAGGGGACTTAGTGAAAAACTGTTTTTT
TRBJ1-6	TRBV4-3	.	once	CASSQDASEISYNSPLHF	TGCGCCAGCAGCCAAGATGCGTCCGAAATCTCCTATAATTCACCCCTCCACTTT
TRBJ2-1	TRBV6-5	.	.	CASSYGGESYNEQFF	TGTGCCAGCAGTTACGGCGGGGAATCCTACAATGAGCAGTTCTTC
TRBJ2-5	TRBV5-5	.	.	CASSLDTDQETQYF	TGTGCCAGCAGCTTGGATACAGATCAAGAGACCCAGTACTTC
TRBJ2-7	TRBV4-1	.	.	CASSLTSDSPYEQYF	TGCGCCAGCAGCCTCACTTCGGACAGCCCCTACGAGCAGTACTTC
TRBJ2-7	TRBV5-1	.	once	CASSPRGYEQYF	TGCGCCAGCAGCCCCCGCGGCTACGAGCAGTACTTC
TRBJ1-2	TRBV7-9	TRBD1	.	CASRDSQNYGYTF	TGTGCCAGCCGGGACAGCCAGAACTATGGCTACACCTTC
TRBJ2-2	TRBV7-9	.	.	CASSLAGDITGELFF	TGTGCCAGCAGCTTAGCAGGGGATATCACCGGGGAGCTGTTTTTT
TRBJ1-3	TRBV6-5	.	.	CASSLRGVSGNTIYF	TGTGCCAGCAGTCTAAGGGGCGTCTCTGGAAACACCATATATTTT
TRBJ2-1	TRBV5-4	TRBD2	.	CASSFGTSLLDEQFF	TGTGCCAGCAGCTTCGGGACTAGCCTACTGGATGAGCAGTTCTTC
TRBJ1-1	TRBV7-9	.	.	CASSLAGSEGEAFF	TGTGCCAGCAGCTTAGCAGGGAGCGAGGGTGAAGCTTTCTTT
TRBJ1-3	TRBV30	.	.	CAWSVWEGGENTIYF	TGTGCCTGGAGTGTCTGGGAAGGAGGTGAAAACACCATATATTTT
TRBJ2-1	TRBV6-1	.	few	CASSEGQILNEQFF	TGTGCCAGCAGTGAGGGCCAGATCTTAAATGAGCAGTTCTTC
TRBJ2-7	TRBV7-2	TRBD1	.	CASSLAVGTGVYEQYF	TGTGCCAGCAGCTTAGCTGTCGGGACAGGGGTCTACGAGCAGTACTTC
TRBJ1-1	TRBV7-9	TRBD1	.	CASSLAWSGGTEAFF	TGTGCCAGCAGCTTAGCGTGGTCAGGGGGCACTGAAGCTTTCTTT
TRBJ1-3	TRBV6-1	.	.	CASRTQGIRLTIYF	TGTGCCAGCAGGACCCAGGGTATAAGGCTCACCATATATTTT
TRBJ1-4	TRBV9	TRBD1	.	CASSRDRLALNEKLFF	TGTGCCAGCAGCCGGGACAGACTCGCACTAAATGAAAAACTGTTTTTT
TRBJ2-5	TRBV7-9	TRBD1	.	CASSSIASDRGLETQYF	TGTGCCAGCAGCTCTATTGCCTCCGACAGGGGATTAGAGACCCAGTACTTC
TRBJ2-4	TRBV7-9	.	.	CASRSDSNIQYF	TGTGCCAGCAGATCCGACAGTAACATTCAGTACTTC
TRBJ1-1	TRBV19	.	.	CASSIEGGATQSAFF	TGTGCCAGTAGTATAGAGGGAGGGGCCACTCAGAGCGCTTTCTTT
TRBJ2-1	TRBV25-1	TRBD1	.	CASSVDRGTVNEQFF	TGTGCCAGCAGTGTGGACAGGGGGACTGTGAATGAGCAGTTCTTC
TRBJ1-6	TRBV11-2	TRBD1	.	CASSLIGQGSPLHF	TGTGCCAGCAGCTTAATCGGACAGGGGTCACCCCTCCACTTT
TRBJ1-4	TRBV19	.	.	CASSHQQGRNEKLFF	TGTGCCAGTAGCCACCAACAGGGACGTAATGAAAAACTGTTTTTT
TRBJ2-7	TRBV5-6	TRBD1	.	CASSIGQGSYEQYF	TGTGCCAGCAGCATAGGACAGGGGTCCTACGAGCAGTACTTC
TRBJ1-2	TRBV4-1	.	.	CASSQVGLGGGYTF	TGCGCCAGCAGCCAAGTTGGGCTGGGGGGTGGCTACACCTTC
TRBJ2-2	TRBV6-6	.	.	CASSAMRGQTGELFF	TGTGCCAGCAGTGCTATGCGGGGGCAAACCGGGGAGCTGTTTTTT
TRBJ1-1	TRBV2	TRBD1	.	CASREVTGGNWAFF	TGTGCCAGCAGGGAAGTGACAGGGGGCAATTGGGCTTTCTTT
TRBJ2-1	TRBV27	TRBD2	.	CASTGSGGANNEQFF	TGTGCCAGCACCGGTAGCGGGGGGGCTAACAATGAACAGTTCTTC
TRBJ1-3	TRBV14	.	.	CASSPTGRNSLGNTIYF	TGTGCCAGCAGCCCGACCGGGAGAAACTCACTTGGAAACACCATATATTTT
TRBJ2-1	TRBV7-8	TRBD2	once	CASSLAGSGNNEQFF	TGTGCCAGCAGCTTAGCGGGTAGCGGGAACAATGAGCAGTTCTTC
TRBJ2-7	TRBV19	TRBD1	.	CASSIGTGGREQYF	TGTGCCAGTAGTATCGGGACAGGGGGTCGCGAGCAGTACTTC
TRBJ1-5	TRBV10-2	.	.	CASSDAGASNQPQHF	TGCGCCAGCAGTGACGCGGGGGCAAGCAATCAGCCCCAGCATTTT
TRBJ1-5	TRBV19	.	.	CASSIRGTYSNQPQHF	TGTGCCAGTAGTATAAGGGGGACCTATAGCAATCAGCCCCAGCATTTT
TRBJ1-6	TRBV7-2	.	.	CASSLGSSYNSPLHF	TGTGCCAGCAGCTTAGGTAGCTCCTATAATTCACCCCTCCACTTT
TRBJ2-7	TRBV6-5	.	.	CASTAPGTYEQYF	TGTGCCAGCACCGCCCCAGGAACCTACGAGCAGTACTTC
TRBJ2-7	TRBV10-3	TRBD2	.	CAISEHGGSYEQYF	TGTGCCATCAGTGAGCACGGGGGGAGCTACGAGCAGTACTTC
TRBJ1-2	TRBV6-6	.	.	CASSYSYGNYGYTF	TGTGCCAGCAGTTACTCCTACGGTAACTATGGCTACACCTTC
TRBJ1-1	TRBV7-2	.	once	CASSPPPGLNTEAFF	TGTGCCAGCAGCCCACCCCCAGGGCTGAACACTGAAGCTTTCTTT
TRBJ2-3	TRBV7-9	TRBD2	.	CASSQLIASGGASDTQYF	TGTGCCAGCAGCCAGCTTATTGCGAGCGGGGGGGCCTCCGATACGCAGTATTTT
TRBJ2-4	TRBV2	TRBD2	.	CASNRGGDIQYF	TGTGCCAGCAATAGGGGAGGGGACATTCAGTACTTC
TRBJ2-4	TRBV7-2	TRBD1	.	CASSPSRQGRAKNIQYF	TGTGCCAGCAGCCCGAGCCGACAGGGTAGGGCCAAAAACATTCAGTACTTC
TRBJ2-1	TRBV13	TRBD2	.	CASSRRGSSYNEQFF	TGTGCCAGCAGCCGGCGGGGGAGCTCCTACAATGAGCAGTTCTTC
TRBJ1-5	TRBV6-6	TRBD1	.	CASSWGTEGNQPQHF	TGTGCCAGCAGTTGGGGGACAGAGGGGAATCAGCCCCAGCATTTT
TRBJ2-7	TRBV23-1	.	.	CATFPGSCSYEQYF	TGCGCCACGTTCCCAGGTAGTTGCTCCTACGAGCAGTACTTC
TRBJ1-5	TRBV7-9	TRBD1	.	CASSLTRDSNNQPQHF	TGTGCCAGCAGCCTTACTCGGGACAGCAACAATCAGCCCCAGCATTTT
TRBJ2-7	TRBV14	TRBD1	.	CASSRGLTGAGHEQYF	TGTGCCAGCAGCCGAGGTTTGACAGGGGCTGGCCACGAGCAGTACTTC
TRBJ1-6	TRBV25-1	TRBD1	.	CASAGQNNSPLHF	TGTGCCAGCGCGGGACAGAATAATTCACCCCTCCACTTT
TRBJ2-7	TRBV5-4	.	.	CASSPSNGGYEQYF	TGTGCCAGCTCCCCATCGAATGGAGGGTACGAGCAGTACTTC
TRBJ2-2	TRBV5-1	.	.	CASRDLSRDGELFF	TGCGCCAGCAGGGACTTGTCACGCGACGGGGAGCTGTTTTTT
TRBJ1-4	TRBV19	TRBD1	.	CASSLDRVDEKLFF	TGTGCCAGTAGCCTGGACAGGGTCGACGAAAAACTGTTTTTT
TRBJ2-1	TRBV4-1	TRBD2	.	CASSPLGSTSGSSYNEQFF	TGCGCCAGCAGCCCCCTGGGATCGACTAGCGGGAGCTCCTACAATGAGCAGTTCTTC